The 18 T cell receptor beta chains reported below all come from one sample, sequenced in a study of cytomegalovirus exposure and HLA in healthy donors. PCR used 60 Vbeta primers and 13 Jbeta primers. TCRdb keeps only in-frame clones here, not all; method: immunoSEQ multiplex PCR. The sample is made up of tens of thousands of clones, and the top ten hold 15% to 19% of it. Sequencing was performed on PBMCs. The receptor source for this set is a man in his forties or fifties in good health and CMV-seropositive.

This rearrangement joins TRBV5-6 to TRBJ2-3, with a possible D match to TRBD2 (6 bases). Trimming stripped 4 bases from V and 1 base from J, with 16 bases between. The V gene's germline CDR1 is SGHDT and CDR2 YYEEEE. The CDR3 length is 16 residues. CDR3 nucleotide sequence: TGTGCCAGCAGCCCACCGAGACTAGGGCGCACAGATACGCAGTATTTT. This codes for CASSPPRLGRTDTQYF.

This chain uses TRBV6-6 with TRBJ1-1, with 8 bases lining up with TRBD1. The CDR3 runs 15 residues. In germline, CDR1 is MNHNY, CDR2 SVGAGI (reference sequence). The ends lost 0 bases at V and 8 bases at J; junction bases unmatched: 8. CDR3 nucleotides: TGTGCCAGCAGTTACTCGGTGACAGGGGCCCTCGAAGCTTTCTTT. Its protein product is CASSYSVTGALEAFF.

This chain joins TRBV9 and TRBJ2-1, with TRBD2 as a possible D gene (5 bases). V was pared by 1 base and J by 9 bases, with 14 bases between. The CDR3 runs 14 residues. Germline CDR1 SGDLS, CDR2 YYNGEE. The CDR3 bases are TGTGCCAGCAGCGTAATGGGCTCGGCGGGTGAGCAGTTCTTC. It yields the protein CASSVMGSAGEQFF.

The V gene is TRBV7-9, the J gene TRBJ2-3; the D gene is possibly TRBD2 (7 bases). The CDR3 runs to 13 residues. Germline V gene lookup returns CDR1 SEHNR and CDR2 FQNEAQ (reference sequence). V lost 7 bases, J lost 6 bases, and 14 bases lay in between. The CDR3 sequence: CASTPGGQDTQYF. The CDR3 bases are TGTGCCAGCACCCCCGGGGGGCAGGATACGCAGTATTTT. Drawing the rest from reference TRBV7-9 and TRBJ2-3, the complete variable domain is DTGVSQNPRHKITKRGQNVTFRCDPISEHNRLYWYRQTLGQGPEFLTYFQNEAQLEKSRLLSDRFSAERPKGSFSTLEIQRTEQGDSAMYLCASTPGGQDTQYFGPGTRLTVL.

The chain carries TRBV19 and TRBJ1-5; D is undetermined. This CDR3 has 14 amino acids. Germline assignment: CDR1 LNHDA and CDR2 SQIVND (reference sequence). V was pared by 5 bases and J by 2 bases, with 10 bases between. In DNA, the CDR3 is TGTGCCAGTAGTGGCCGGAGGCGCAATCAGCCCCAGCATTTT. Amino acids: CASSGRRRNQPQHF. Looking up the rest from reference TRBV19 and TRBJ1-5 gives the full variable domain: DGGITQSPKYLFRKEGQNVTLSCEQNLNHDAMYWYRQDPGQGLRLIYYSQIVNDFQKGDIAEGYSVSREKKESFPLTVTSAQKNPTAFYLCASSGRRRNQPQHFGDGTRLSIL.

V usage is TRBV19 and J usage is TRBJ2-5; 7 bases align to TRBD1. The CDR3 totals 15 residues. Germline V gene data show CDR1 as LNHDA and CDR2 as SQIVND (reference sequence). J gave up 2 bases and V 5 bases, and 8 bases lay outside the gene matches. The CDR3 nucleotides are TGTGCCAGTAGTCGACCCGGGACAGATCAAGAGACCCAGTACTTC. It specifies CASSRPGTDQETQYF.

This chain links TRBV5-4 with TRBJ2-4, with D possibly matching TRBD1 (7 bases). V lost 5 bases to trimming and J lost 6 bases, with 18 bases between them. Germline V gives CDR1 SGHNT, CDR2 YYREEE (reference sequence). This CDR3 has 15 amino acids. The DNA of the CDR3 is TGTGCCAGCAGGGAGGGACAGACCAGTGGAAACATTCAGTACTTC. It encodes CASREGQTSGNIQYF.

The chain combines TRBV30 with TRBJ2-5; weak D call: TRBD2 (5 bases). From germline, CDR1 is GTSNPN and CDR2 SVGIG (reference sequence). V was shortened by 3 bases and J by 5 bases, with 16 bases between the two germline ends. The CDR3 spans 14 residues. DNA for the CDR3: TGTGCCTGGAGAGAAGGGAGCCCCCGGGAGACCCAGTACTTC. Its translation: CAWREGSPRETQYF.

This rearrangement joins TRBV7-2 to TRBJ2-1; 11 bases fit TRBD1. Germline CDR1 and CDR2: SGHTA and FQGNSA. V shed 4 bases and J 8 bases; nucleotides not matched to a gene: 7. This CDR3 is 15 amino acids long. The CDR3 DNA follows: TGTGCCAGCAGCTGGAGGGACAGGGGGTTTCATGAGCAGTTCTTC. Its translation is CASSWRDRGFHEQFF.

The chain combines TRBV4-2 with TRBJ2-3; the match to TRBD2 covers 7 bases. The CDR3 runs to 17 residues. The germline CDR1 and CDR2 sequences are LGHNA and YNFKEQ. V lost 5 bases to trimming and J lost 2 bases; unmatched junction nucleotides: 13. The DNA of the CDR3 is TGTGCCAGCAGCTCCAAGCTAGCGGAAGGCCTCACAGATACGCAGTATTTT. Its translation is CASSSKLAEGLTDTQYF.

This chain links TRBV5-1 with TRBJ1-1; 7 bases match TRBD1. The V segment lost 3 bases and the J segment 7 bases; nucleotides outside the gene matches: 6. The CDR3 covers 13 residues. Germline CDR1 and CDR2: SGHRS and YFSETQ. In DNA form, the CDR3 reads TGCGCCAGCAGCTCTCAGGGGGTAAATGAAGCTTTCTTT. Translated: CASSSQGVNEAFF.

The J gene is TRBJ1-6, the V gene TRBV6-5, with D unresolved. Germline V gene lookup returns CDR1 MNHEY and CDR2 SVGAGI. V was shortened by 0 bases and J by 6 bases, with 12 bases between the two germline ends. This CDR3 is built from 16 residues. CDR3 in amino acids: CASSYSALAVNSPLHF. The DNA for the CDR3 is TGTGCCAGCAGTTACTCGGCTTTGGCCGTTAATTCACCCCTCCACTTT.

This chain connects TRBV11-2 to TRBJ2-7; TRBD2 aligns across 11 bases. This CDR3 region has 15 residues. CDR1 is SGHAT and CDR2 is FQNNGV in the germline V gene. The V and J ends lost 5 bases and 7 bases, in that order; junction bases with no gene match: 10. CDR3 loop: CASSVTSGARGEQYF. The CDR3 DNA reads TGTGCCAGCAGCGTGACTAGCGGGGCACGGGGGGAGCAGTACTTC.

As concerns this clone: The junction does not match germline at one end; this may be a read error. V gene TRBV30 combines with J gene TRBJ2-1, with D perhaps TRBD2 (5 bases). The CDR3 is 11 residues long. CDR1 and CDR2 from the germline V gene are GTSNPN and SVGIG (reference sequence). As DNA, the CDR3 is TGTGCCTGGAGTGTATTCCCCGGGGTGCTCTTC. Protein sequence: CAWSVFPGVLF.

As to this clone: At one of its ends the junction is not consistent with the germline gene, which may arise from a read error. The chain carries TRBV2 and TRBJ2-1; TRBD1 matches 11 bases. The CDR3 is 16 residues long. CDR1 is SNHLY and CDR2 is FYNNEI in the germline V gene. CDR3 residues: CASREGTGGNYNEQFF. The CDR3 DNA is TGTGCCAGCAGAGAAGGGACAGGGGGTAATTACAATGAGCAGTTCTTC.

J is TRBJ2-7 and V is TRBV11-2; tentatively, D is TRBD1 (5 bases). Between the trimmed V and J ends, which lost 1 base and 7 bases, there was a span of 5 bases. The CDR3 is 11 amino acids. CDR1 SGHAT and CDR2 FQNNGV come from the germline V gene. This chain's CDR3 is CASSLGQEQYF. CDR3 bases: TGTGCCAGCAGCTTAGGACAGGAGCAGTACTTC.

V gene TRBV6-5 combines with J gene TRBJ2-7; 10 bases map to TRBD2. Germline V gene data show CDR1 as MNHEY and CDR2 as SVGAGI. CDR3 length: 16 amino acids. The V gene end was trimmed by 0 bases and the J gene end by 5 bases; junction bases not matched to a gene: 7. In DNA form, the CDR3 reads TGTGCCAGCAGTTACTCCCTAGGACTAGCGGCCCACGAGCAGTACTTC. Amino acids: CASSYSLGLAAHEQYF.

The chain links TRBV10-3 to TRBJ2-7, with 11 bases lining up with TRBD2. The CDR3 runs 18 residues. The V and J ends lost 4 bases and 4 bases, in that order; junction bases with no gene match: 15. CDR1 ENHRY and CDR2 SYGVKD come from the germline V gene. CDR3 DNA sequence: TGTGCCATCAGTGGTCCCCCTGATAGCGGGAGGGCGGGTTACGAGCAGTACGTC. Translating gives CAISGPPDSGRAGYEQYV.